Listed here are 5 T cell receptor beta chains from one sample, sequenced in a study of identical twins. TCRdb independently ran MiXCR on the 5' RACE reads; one entry per CDR3 protein. The data show approximately 410,000 distinct CDR3 sequences, roughly 20% seen once. Sequenced input: naive T cells sorted from blood. The receptors stem from a man over 45 in good health.

This clonotype was seen many times. J is TRBJ2-5 and V is TRBV4-1, with TRBD1 identical over 11 bases. J lost 4 bases, V lost 2 bases, and 6 bases had no gene match. CDR1 and CDR2 from the germline V gene are MGHRA and YSYEKL. CDR3 length: 16 residues. CDR3 DNA sequence: TGCGCCAGCAGCCAACGGACAGGGGGCTGGGGAGAGACCCAGTACTTC. This sequence encodes CASSQRTGGWGETQYF.

The chain recombines TRBV6-1 with TRBJ2-7; TRBD1 aligns across 9 bases. The germline V gene encodes CDR1 MNHNS and CDR2 SASEGT. This CDR3 has 14 residues. J lost 3 bases, V lost 6 bases, and 6 bases had no gene match. The CDR3 sequence is CASRADRGSYEQYF. The CDR3 DNA is TGTGCCAGCAGGGCTGACAGGGGGAGCTACGAGCAGTACTTC.

The rearrangement joins TRBV7-2 to TRBJ1-2; D is unresolved. CDR3 length equals 15 residues. Looked up from germline, CDR1 is SGHTA and CDR2 is FQGNSA. Trimming took off 8 bases at V and 6 bases at J, with 22 bases between the two ends. As DNA, the CDR3 is TGTGCCAGCGCTTCCCGGGTCTTAACCTCAAATGGCTACACCTTC. It yields the protein CASASRVLTSNGYTF.

This clonotype has a handful of counts. CDR3 bases: TGTGCCAGCAACCTTAGCGGGAGGGCCTCTGAGCAGTTCTTC. Its translation: CASNLSGRASEQFF. This chain uses TRBV21-1 with TRBJ2-1; TRBD2 is the table's D call and was not checked against the DNA. TRBV21-1 has pseudogene status. The CDR3 has 14 amino acids.

The table lists this clonotype with a few counts. The rearrangement links TRBV24-1 to TRBJ2-1; the match to TRBD2 covers 8 bases. Germline V gives CDR1 KGHDR, CDR2 SFDVKD. The V gene end was trimmed by 4 bases and the J gene end by 8 bases; junction bases not matched to a gene: 9. The CDR3 is 15 amino acids. The CDR3 loop reads CATSERGGRLDEQFF. CDR3 nucleotides: TGTGCCACCAGTGAAAGGGGCGGGAGGTTGGATGAGCAGTTCTTC.